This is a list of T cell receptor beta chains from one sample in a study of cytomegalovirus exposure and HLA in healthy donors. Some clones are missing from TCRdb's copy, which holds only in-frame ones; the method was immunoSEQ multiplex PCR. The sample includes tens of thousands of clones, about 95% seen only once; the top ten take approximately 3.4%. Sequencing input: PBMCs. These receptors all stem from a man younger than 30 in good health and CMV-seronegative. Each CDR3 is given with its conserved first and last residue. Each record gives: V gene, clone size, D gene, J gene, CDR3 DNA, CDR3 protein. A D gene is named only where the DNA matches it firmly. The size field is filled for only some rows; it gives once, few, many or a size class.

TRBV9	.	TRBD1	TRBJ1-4	TGTGCCAGCACCGGACAGGGAAATGAAAAACTGTTTTTT	CASTGQGNEKLFF
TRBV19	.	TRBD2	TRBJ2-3	TGTGCCAGTAAGGGGCTAGCGGACACAGATACGCAGTATTTT	CASKGLADTDTQYF
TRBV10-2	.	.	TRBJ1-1	TGCGCCAGCAGACAGGGAGTATTCACTGAAGCTTTCTTT	CASRQGVFTEAFF
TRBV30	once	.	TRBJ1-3	TGTGCCTCCCCTGGGAGACATTTGTCTGGAAACACCATATATTTT	CASPGRHLSGNTIYF
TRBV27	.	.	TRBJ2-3	TGTGCCAGCACGGGGGGCAGCAGCGGGGTGGGAGATACGCAGTATTTT	CASTGGSSGVGDTQYF
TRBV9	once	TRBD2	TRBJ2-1	TGTGCCAGCAGCGCTAGGGCCGGGACTAGCGGGGGGGCCGGGAATGAGCAGTTCTTC	CASSARAGTSGGAGNEQFF
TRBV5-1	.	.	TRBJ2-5	TGCGCCAGCAGCTTGGAGACAGCTCAAGAGACCCAGTACTTC	CASSLETAQETQYF
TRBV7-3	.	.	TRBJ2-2	TGTGCCAGCAGCTTTAAGGGGGCCGGGGAGCTGTTTTTT	CASSFKGAGELFF
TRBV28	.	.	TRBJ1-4	TGTGCCAGCAGGGGGGGGGCGGCTAATAATGAAAAACTGTTTTTT	CASRGGAANNEKLFF
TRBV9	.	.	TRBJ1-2	TGTGCCAGCAGCTATCCTGGTGGAGGCTATGGCTACACCTTC	CASSYPGGGYGYTF
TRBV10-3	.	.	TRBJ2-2	TGTGCCATCAGCTCCTACACAGGGAGTTCGAACACCGGGGAGCTGTTTTTT	CAISSYTGSSNTGELFF
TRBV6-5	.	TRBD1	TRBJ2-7	TGTGCCAGCAGGCCGGGACAGGGCCCCTACGAGCAGTACTTC	CASRPGQGPYEQYF
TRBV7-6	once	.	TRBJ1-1	TGTGCCAGCAGCCTAAGAACAGGCGCTGAAGCTTTCTTT	CASSLRTGAEAFF
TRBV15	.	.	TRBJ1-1	TGTGCCACCGCCGAGAGGGTGAACACTGAAGCTTTCTTT	CATAERVNTEAFF
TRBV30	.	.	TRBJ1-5	TGTGCCTGGAGTGTACAACCCGGGGTCGGGAATCAGCCCCAGCATTTT	CAWSVQPGVGNQPQHF
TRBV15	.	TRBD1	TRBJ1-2	TGTGCCACCAGCAGAATGCAGGGGGTGAACTATGGCTACACCTTC	CATSRMQGVNYGYTF
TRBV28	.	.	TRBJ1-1	TGTGCCAGCACCCCAGGGATGAACACTGAAGCTTTCTTT	CASTPGMNTEAFF
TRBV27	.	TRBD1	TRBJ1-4	TGTGCCAGCAGTGACACAGGGGGCGGGGATGAAAAACTGTTTTTT	CASSDTGGGDEKLFF
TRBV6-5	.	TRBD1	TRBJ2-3	TGTGCCAGCAGTATTGACAGGGCCTCCACAGATACGCAGTATTTT	CASSIDRASTDTQYF
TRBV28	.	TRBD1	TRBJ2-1	TGTGCCAGCAGTCAACCAGGAACCCCAGGGGGCAATGAGCAGTTCTTC	CASSQPGTPGGNEQFF
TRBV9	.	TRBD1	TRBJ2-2	TGTGCCAGCAGCGTAGAGGGACAGGGGACCGGGGAGCTGTTTTTT	CASSVEGQGTGELFF
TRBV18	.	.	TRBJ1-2	TGTGCCAGCTCACCAGAGGTTGGCGGCGCCTCTGGCTACACCTTC	CASSPEVGGASGYTF
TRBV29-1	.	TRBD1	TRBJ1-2	TGCAGCGTTTATCCCGGGACAGGGTCCGGTGGCTACACCTTC	CSVYPGTGSGGYTF